This passage covers 5 T cell receptor beta chains from one sample sequenced in a study of vaccination effects on CD4 cells after COVID-19. Within the ViraFEST assay, antigen-specific CD4+ T cells underwent expansion with viral peptide pools prior to sequencing. Scientists isolated CD4+ T cells after a roughly ten-day culture period ended. Vaccine recipients, nucleocapsid antibody negative, had no prior SARS-CoV-2 infection. No antigens are known for them. Assay: immunoSEQ multiplex PCR; the TCRdb copy retains only in-frame clones and omits some. The table shows about 52,000 clones, with 75% to 85% occurring only once. The sample here was CD4+ T cells from PBMCs cultured with HCoV-OC43 spike peptides, taken before COVID-19 vaccination. Subset in this sample: HCoV-OC43 spike overlapping peptide pool stimulation. The receptors here all came from a human donor who received a COVID-19 vaccine.

The rearrangement links TRBV7-3 to TRBJ2-2; no definite D call. Germline lookup yields CDR1 SGHTA and CDR2 FQGTGA. The CDR3 contains 13 residues. V dropped 2 bases and J dropped 7 bases, with 8 bases sitting between them. CDR3 nucleotide sequence: TGTGCCAGCAGCTTAGTGGACGTCGGGGAGCTGTTTTTT. Translation gives CASSLVDVGELFF.

The chain links TRBV6-6 to TRBJ2-2; D ambiguous. V lost 0 bases, J lost 2 bases, and 10 bases lay in between. Germline V gene lookup returns CDR1 MNHNY and CDR2 SVGAGI (reference sequence). This CDR3 region has 16 residues. CDR3 amino acids: CASSYSGKVNTGELFF. DNA of the CDR3: TGTGCCAGCAGTTACTCAGGGAAAGTTAACACCGGGGAGCTGTTTTTT.

The chain has TRBV18 and TRBJ2-5; TRBD1 matches at 7 bases. CDR1 KGHSH and CDR2 LQKENI come from the germline V gene. CDR3 length: 13 residues. J lost 4 bases, V lost 8 bases, and 7 bases had no gene match. CDR3 amino acids: CASRYRGVETQYF. CDR3 bases: TGTGCCAGCCGGTACAGGGGAGTAGAGACCCAGTACTTC.

The rearrangement joins TRBV12-3 or TRBV12-4 to TRBJ1-2, with D unclear. The CDR3 spans 13 residues. V was pared by 1 base and J by 4 bases, with 7 bases between. DNA of the CDR3: TGTGCCAGCAGTTTAGGGCAGCTCTATGGCTACACCTTC. This gives the protein CASSLGQLYGYTF.

J is TRBJ2-7 and V is TRBV6-1; D call uncertain. Deletions cut 0 bases from V and 3 bases from J, with 12 bases between. Germline assignment: CDR1 MNHNS and CDR2 SASEGT. The CDR3 is 15 residues long. The CDR3 sequence: CASSEAEARFYEQYV. CDR3 nucleotide sequence: TGTGCCAGCAGTGAAGCTGAGGCCAGATTCTACGAGCAGTACGTC.